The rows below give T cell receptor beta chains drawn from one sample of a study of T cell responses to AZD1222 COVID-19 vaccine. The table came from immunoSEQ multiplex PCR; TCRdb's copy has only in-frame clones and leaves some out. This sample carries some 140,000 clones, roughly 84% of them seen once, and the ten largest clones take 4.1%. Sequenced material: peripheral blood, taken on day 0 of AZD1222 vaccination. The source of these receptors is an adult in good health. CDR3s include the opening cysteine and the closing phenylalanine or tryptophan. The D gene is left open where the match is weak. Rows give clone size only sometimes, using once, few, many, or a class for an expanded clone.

cdr3_nt: TGTGCCAGCAGTTCCCGGATGGGCAATCAGCCCCAGCATTTT
cdr3_aa: CASSSRMGNQPQHF
v_call: TRBV27
d_call: -
j_call: TRBJ1-5
clone_size: once
cdr3_length: 14

cdr3_nt: TGTGCCAGCAGCTTAGTCCCCGGGACAGGGTTGGATACGCAGTATTTT
cdr3_aa: CASSLVPGTGLDTQYF
v_call: TRBV7-2
d_call: TRBD1
j_call: TRBJ2-3
clone_size: -
cdr3_length: 16

cdr3_nt: TGTGCCAGCAGTTCAGGGGGGCTTGGGACTGAAGCTTTCTTT
cdr3_aa: CASSSGGLGTEAFF
v_call: TRBV28
d_call: TRBD1
j_call: TRBJ1-1
clone_size: -
cdr3_length: 14

cdr3_nt: TGTGCCACGTATTCCGGGACAGCTAATGAAAAACTGTTTTTT
cdr3_aa: CATYSGTANEKLFF
v_call: TRBV28
d_call: TRBD1
j_call: TRBJ1-4
clone_size: -
cdr3_length: 14

cdr3_nt: TGTGCCAGCAGTCCTAAACAGGGATGGAGTACTGAAGCTTTCTTT
cdr3_aa: CASSPKQGWSTEAFF
v_call: TRBV2
d_call: -
j_call: TRBJ1-1
clone_size: -
cdr3_length: 15

cdr3_nt: TGTGCCAGCATGAGGGACAGGGTTAATTCACCCCTCCACTTT
cdr3_aa: CASMRDRVNSPLHF
v_call: TRBV6-5
d_call: TRBD1
j_call: TRBJ1-6
clone_size: -
cdr3_length: 14

cdr3_nt: TGTGCCAGCAAGGGGGAGATGAACACTGAAGCTTTCTTT
cdr3_aa: CASKGEMNTEAFF
v_call: TRBV2
d_call: -
j_call: TRBJ1-1
clone_size: -
cdr3_length: 13

cdr3_nt: TGTGCCAGCAGTGGGCGACGTCGGCAGGACTATGGCTACACCTTC
cdr3_aa: CASSGRRRQDYGYTF
v_call: TRBV28
d_call: -
j_call: TRBJ1-2
clone_size: -
cdr3_length: 15

cdr3_nt: TGCGCCAGCACGGACGGGGTTTCAATCCACGAGCAGTACTTC
cdr3_aa: CASTDGVSIHEQYF
v_call: TRBV5-1
d_call: -
j_call: TRBJ2-7
clone_size: -
cdr3_length: 14

cdr3_nt: TGTGCCACCAGTGACGCAGGGGGCTATGGCTACACCTTC
cdr3_aa: CATSDAGGYGYTF
v_call: TRBV24-1
d_call: TRBD1
j_call: TRBJ1-2
clone_size: -
cdr3_length: 13

cdr3_nt: TGTGCCATCAGTGAGGACACTACTAACTATGGCTACACCTTC
cdr3_aa: CAISEDTTNYGYTF
v_call: TRBV10-3
d_call: -
j_call: TRBJ1-2
clone_size: -
cdr3_length: 14

cdr3_nt: TGTGCCAGCAGCCCCGGGACAGGGGACAATCAGCCCCAGCATTTT
cdr3_aa: CASSPGTGDNQPQHF
v_call: TRBV5-6
d_call: TRBD1
j_call: TRBJ1-5
clone_size: -
cdr3_length: 15

cdr3_nt: TGTGCCAGCAGCTTAGAACAGGGGACCCAAGAGACCCAGTACTTC
cdr3_aa: CASSLEQGTQETQYF
v_call: TRBV7-9
d_call: TRBD1
j_call: TRBJ2-5
clone_size: -
cdr3_length: 15

cdr3_nt: TGTGCCAGCAGACAGGGTCTAGGCTATGGCTACACCTTC
cdr3_aa: CASRQGLGYGYTF
v_call: TRBV6-5
d_call: -
j_call: TRBJ1-2
clone_size: -
cdr3_length: 13

cdr3_nt: TGTGCCAGCAGCGCGATGGGGGGCTATGGCTACACCTTC
cdr3_aa: CASSAMGGYGYTF
v_call: TRBV7-3
d_call: -
j_call: TRBJ1-2
clone_size: -
cdr3_length: 13

cdr3_nt: TGTGCCAGCACCCAGGGAAGAGGGTCAACCGGGGAGCTGTTTTTT
cdr3_aa: CASTQGRGSTGELFF
v_call: TRBV7-2
d_call: -
j_call: TRBJ2-2
clone_size: -
cdr3_length: 15

cdr3_nt: TGTGCCAGCAGTTGGCGGGTGAACACCGGGGAGCTGTTTTTT
cdr3_aa: CASSWRVNTGELFF
v_call: TRBV7-2
d_call: -
j_call: TRBJ2-2
clone_size: -
cdr3_length: 14

cdr3_nt: TGTGCCAGTAGTATAGGGGGGACAGATACGCAGTATTTT
cdr3_aa: CASSIGGTDTQYF
v_call: TRBV19
d_call: -
j_call: TRBJ2-3
clone_size: -
cdr3_length: 13

cdr3_nt: TGTGCCAGCAGCTTGGGATGGACGAAGGGCACTGAAGCTTTCTTT
cdr3_aa: CASSLGWTKGTEAFF
v_call: TRBV5-6
d_call: -
j_call: TRBJ1-1
clone_size: few
cdr3_length: 15

cdr3_nt: TGTGCCAGCAGTTACGGCCCAGGTGGGAATCAGCCCCAGCATTTT
cdr3_aa: CASSYGPGGNQPQHF
v_call: TRBV6-5
d_call: -
j_call: TRBJ1-5
clone_size: -
cdr3_length: 15

cdr3_nt: TGTGCCAGCAGAGATAGACAGGGGGCGGTTGAAGCTTTCTTT
cdr3_aa: CASRDRQGAVEAFF
v_call: TRBV5-4
d_call: TRBD1
j_call: TRBJ1-1
clone_size: -
cdr3_length: 14

cdr3_nt: TGTGCCAGCAGCGTAGCACAGGGGAATTCACCCCTCCACTTT
cdr3_aa: CASSVAQGNSPLHF
v_call: TRBV9
d_call: TRBD1
j_call: TRBJ1-6
clone_size: -
cdr3_length: 14

cdr3_nt: TGTGCCAGCAGCTCCCGGAGAAGCGGGGAAAGAGATACGCAGTATTTT
cdr3_aa: CASSSRRSGERDTQYF
v_call: TRBV7-3
d_call: TRBD2
j_call: TRBJ2-3
clone_size: -
cdr3_length: 16

cdr3_nt: TGTGCCAGCAGTCCTCCACAGGGATTTAATGAAAAACTGTTTTTT
cdr3_aa: CASSPPQGFNEKLFF
v_call: TRBV28
d_call: -
j_call: TRBJ1-4
clone_size: -
cdr3_length: 15

cdr3_nt: TGTGCCAGCTCACCACGACCAGGGGATAATGAAAAACTGTTTTTT
cdr3_aa: CASSPRPGDNEKLFF
v_call: TRBV18
d_call: -
j_call: TRBJ1-4
clone_size: -
cdr3_length: 15